What follows are 31 T cell receptor beta chains derived from one specimen sequenced in a study of cytomegalovirus exposure and HLA in healthy donors. The PCR ran on 60 Vbeta and 13 Jbeta primers. The table came from immunoSEQ multiplex PCR; TCRdb's copy has only in-frame clones and leaves some out. The sample records under 95,000 clones, roughly 73% being singletons. The sample taken for sequencing was PBMCs. The receptors were gathered from a boy aged 5-17 years in good health and CMV-seronegative.

V usage is TRBV10-3 and J usage is TRBJ1-1; perhaps TRBD1 as D (5 bases). The CDR3 runs 13 residues. Germline values: CDR1 ENHRY, CDR2 SYGVKD. V lost 11 bases to trimming and J lost 2 bases, with 15 bases between them. The CDR3 bases are TGTGCCGTCGGACAAACTTTAAACACTGAAGCTTTCTTT. Amino acid sequence: CAVGQTLNTEAFF.

The sample holds one count of this clone. V gene TRBV6-5 combines with J gene TRBJ1-5, with unresolved D. The CDR3 has 14 amino acids. Trimming shortened V by 2 bases and J by 7 bases, and 12 bases separated the two germline ends. Germline CDR1 reads MNHEY; CDR2 reads SVGAGI. CDR3 protein: CASSYRTGSQPQHF. The CDR3 coding sequence is TGTGCCAGCAGTTACCGAACGGGGAGCCAGCCCCAGCATTTT.

This chain uses TRBV10-3 with TRBJ2-7, with 7 bases lining up with TRBD1. V was pared by 3 bases and J by 2 bases, with 7 bases of the junction left unmatched. CDR3 length equals 15 residues. The germline V gene encodes CDR1 ENHRY and CDR2 SYGVKD. Here the CDR3 reads CAISEPGQRTYEQYF. The DNA for the CDR3 is TGTGCCATCAGTGAACCGGGACAGAGGACCTACGAGCAGTACTTC.

The chain is built from TRBV7-4 and TRBJ1-5; D unresolved. Trimming took off 5 bases at V and 3 bases at J, with 26 bases between the two ends. The CDR3 totals 19 residues. Germline V gene lookup returns CDR1 SGHVT and CDR2 SQSDAQ. The chain's CDR3 is CASSPLVVHERAHNQPQHF. The CDR3 DNA reads TGTGCCAGCAGCCCATTAGTGGTTCACGAGCGGGCCCACAATCAGCCCCAGCATTTT.

This clone was counted a few times. The rearrangement joins TRBV2 to TRBJ2-5; 9 bases are a match to TRBD1. CDR1 SNHLY and CDR2 FYNNEI come from the germline V gene. CDR3 length: 15 amino acids. J lost 4 bases, V lost 4 bases, and 7 bases had no gene match. The CDR3 loop reads CASSAQGAERETQYF. The CDR3 DNA is TGTGCCAGCAGTGCACAGGGGGCAGAGAGAGAGACCCAGTACTTC.

The chain carries TRBV5-5 and TRBJ2-7; the D is unclear. The CDR3 has 12 residues. With 0 bases removed from V and 6 bases from J, the gap between germline ends came to 7 bases. Looked up from germline, CDR1 is SGHKS and CDR2 is YYEKEE (reference sequence). DNA for the CDR3: TGTGCCAGCAGCTTGGCTACCGTCGAGCAGTACTTC. It codes for CASSLATVEQYF.

The chain has TRBV11-1 and TRBJ1-1, with D unclear. CDR3 length equals 14 residues. Per the germline V gene, CDR1 is SGHAT and CDR2 is FQDESV (reference sequence). V was clipped by 3 bases and J by 5 bases, with 13 bases between them. The CDR3 bases are TGTGCCAGCAGCTTGAGGGTAAGAGAAACTGAAGCTTTCTTT. It is translated as CASSLRVRETEAFF.

The chain links TRBV15 to TRBJ1-5; D is ambiguous. Germline V CDR1 and CDR2: LNHNV, YYDKDF (reference sequence). This CDR3 has 15 residues. V was clipped by 1 base and J by 6 bases, with 13 bases between them. The CDR3 sequence: CATSRVSEKIQPQHF. CDR3 DNA: TGTGCCACCAGCAGAGTGTCAGAAAAAATTCAGCCCCAGCATTTT.

The chain links TRBV29-1 to TRBJ2-1; a possible D gene is TRBD1 (6 bases). The V gene's germline CDR1 is SQVTM and CDR2 ANQGSEA. V was pared by 1 base and J by 2 bases, with 21 bases between. The CDR3 has 18 residues. The CDR3 region is CSVEGVSTGNLAYNEQFF. The DNA of the CDR3 is TGCAGCGTTGAAGGGGTGTCCACAGGGAATTTGGCCTACAATGAGCAGTTCTTC.

The chain links TRBV9 to TRBJ1-3; TRBD1 matches 8 bases. This CDR3 is 14 amino acids long. The V gene end was trimmed by 4 bases and the J gene end by 3 bases; junction bases not matched to a gene: 3. CDR1 and CDR2 (germline): SGDLS, YYNGEE. CDR3 residues: CASSRTGFGNTIYF. CDR3 DNA: TGTGCCAGCAGCCGGACAGGGTTTGGAAACACCATATATTTT.

V and J are TRBV4-1 and TRBJ1-1; TRBD1 matches 9 bases. The CDR3 runs to 14 residues. Unmatched junction bases numbered 5, after V lost 3 bases and J lost 6 bases. Germline V gene sequence: CDR1 MGHRA, CDR2 YSYEKL. The CDR3 sequence: CASSHYRDRAEAFF. The CDR3, as DNA: TGCGCCAGCAGCCATTACAGGGACAGGGCTGAAGCTTTCTTT.

This rearrangement joins TRBV28 to TRBJ2-7; TRBD2 is a possible D gene (6 bases). The CDR3 consists of 14 residues. The germline CDR1 and CDR2 sequences are MDHEN and SYDVKM. V gave up 2 bases and J gave up 4 bases, with 12 bases separating them. CDR3 amino acids: CASSLGTSIYEQYF. The CDR3, as DNA: TGTGCCAGCAGTTTAGGGACTTCGATATACGAGCAGTACTTC.

This clone came up once. This chain links TRBV27 with TRBJ1-4; D unresolved. The CDR3 sequence is 14 residues long. Germline V gene sequence: CDR1 MNHEY, CDR2 SMNVEV (reference sequence). Trimming shortened V by 3 bases and J by 7 bases, and 12 bases separated the two germline ends. The CDR3 region is CASSFGPGGEKLFF. Here the CDR3 DNA reads TGTGCCAGCAGTTTCGGGCCCGGAGGTGAAAAACTGTTTTTT.

The chain links TRBV6-6 to TRBJ2-7; 7 bases map to TRBD2. The germline CDR1 and CDR2 sequences are MNHNY and SVGAGI (reference sequence). The J segment lost 4 bases and the V segment lost 4 bases, leaving 4 bases of the junction unmatched. This CDR3 is built from 13 residues. Written as DNA, the CDR3 is TGTGCCAGCAGTTTGCTAGCGGTGTACGAGCAGTACTTC. As protein: CASSLLAVYEQYF.

This chain links TRBV6-6 with TRBJ1-2, with TRBD1 matching over 7 bases. Trimming removed 5 bases from V and 7 bases from J; junction bases left unmatched: 16. Germline V lookup: CDR1 MNHNY, CDR2 SVGAGI (reference sequence). The CDR3 length is 16 residues. CDR3 nucleotide sequence: TGTGCCAGCAGTCGAGCCCGGGACAGAAGTTTTAGTGGCTACACCTTC. It is translated as CASSRARDRSFSGYTF.

This chain links TRBV30 with TRBJ1-2, with D tentatively TRBD1 (6 bases). This CDR3 spans 15 amino acids. The V end was cut by 1 base, the J end by 0 bases, with 12 bases between. Germline V gene sequence: CDR1 GTSNPN, CDR2 SVGIG (reference sequence). The CDR3 spells CAWSGWGGPNYGYTF. In nucleotides, the CDR3 is TGTGCCTGGAGTGGTTGGGGGGGGCCTAACTATGGCTACACCTTC.

The genes are TRBV29-1 and TRBJ1-3; the D gene is possibly TRBD1 (6 bases). In germline, CDR1 is SQVTM, CDR2 ANQGSEA. Trimming shortened V by 4 bases and J by 5 bases, and 18 bases separated the two germline ends. There are 15 residues in the CDR3. CDR3 in amino acids: CSVVGTPGSRNTIYF. As DNA, the CDR3 is TGCAGCGTTGTTGGGACACCCGGATCCAGAAACACCATATATTTT.

The table lists this clone with a few counts. The gene calls are TRBV29-1 and TRBJ2-1, with a tentative D call TRBD1 (5 bases). This CDR3 is built from 15 residues. Germline assignment: CDR1 SQVTM and CDR2 ANQGSEA. Trimming left V 6 bases short and J 2 bases short, with 17 bases between. The CDR3 region is CSVTDSGSTYNEQFF. Here the CDR3 DNA reads TGCAGCGTGACCGACAGTGGGTCTACCTACAATGAGCAGTTCTTC.

CDR3 sequence (DNA): TGCAGCGTCTCTTGGGGGGGTGGCACCGGGGAGCTGTTTTTT. Translating gives CSVSWGGGTGELFF. V usage is TRBV29-1 and J usage is TRBJ2-2; 7 bases fit TRBD2. V dropped 6 bases and J dropped 4; count of bases not matched to a gene: 8. The CDR3 has 14 residues. Germline values: CDR1 SQVTM, CDR2 ANQGSEA.

The V call is TRBV9, the J call TRBJ2-7; D gene ambiguous. This CDR3 spans 14 amino acids. The germline CDR1 and CDR2 sequences are SGDLS and YYNGEE. The germline V and J ends were trimmed by 4 bases and 2 bases, with 13 bases remaining between them. CDR3 loop: CASSPHVSAYEQYF. The CDR3, as DNA: TGTGCCAGCAGCCCCCACGTGTCGGCCTACGAGCAGTACTTC. Full variable domain (outside the CDR3, taken from reference TRBV9 and TRBJ2-7): DSGVTQTPKHLITATGQRVTLRCSPRSGDLSVYWYQQSLDQGLQFLIQYYNGEERAKGNILERFSAQQFPDLHSELNLSSLELGDSALYFCASSPHVSAYEQYFGPGTRLTVT.

V is TRBV30 and J is TRBJ1-1, with a tentative D call TRBD1 (6 bases). Per the germline V gene, CDR1 is GTSNPN and CDR2 is SVGIG (reference sequence). Trimming took 4 bases from V and 0 from J, leaving 9 bases between them. This CDR3 is built from 13 residues. Here the CDR3 reads CAWKRTVNTEAFF. The CDR3 DNA reads as TGTGCCTGGAAAAGGACAGTGAACACTGAAGCTTTCTTT.

The chain couples TRBV6-5 to TRBJ1-1; tentative D call: TRBD1 (6 bases). Looked up from germline, CDR1 is MNHEY and CDR2 is SVGAGI. Trimming shortened V by 4 bases and J by 8 bases, and 14 bases separated the two germline ends. This CDR3 region has 13 residues. The chain's CDR3 is CASSLSGTGEAFF. The CDR3 DNA is TGTGCCAGCAGTTTATCGGGTACAGGGGAAGCTTTCTTT.

The V and J genes are TRBV29-1 and TRBJ2-1; D remains ambiguous. The CDR3 totals 13 residues. CDR1 and CDR2 (germline): SQVTM, ANQGSEA. With 8 bases removed from V and 8 bases from J, the gap between germline ends came to 19 bases. In nucleotides, the CDR3 is TGCAGCCCGATTTTGGGCCTATCAGATGAGCAGTTCTTC. Amino acids: CSPILGLSDEQFF.

V gene TRBV5-6 combines with J gene TRBJ2-5; D perhaps matches TRBD1 (6 bases). Trimming took off 6 bases at V and 2 bases at J, with 11 bases between the two ends. The V gene's germline CDR1 is SGHDT and CDR2 YYEEEE. The CDR3 sequence is 13 residues long. CDR3 loop: CASITRGQETQYF. CDR3 DNA sequence: TGTGCCAGCATCACAAGGGGGCAAGAGACCCAGTACTTC.

V gene TRBV5-4 combines with J gene TRBJ2-1, with D possibly matching TRBD2 (5 bases). V was shortened by 5 bases and J by 0 bases, with 12 bases between the two germline ends. The CDR3 spans 15 residues. Germline V lookup: CDR1 SGHNT, CDR2 YYREEE (reference sequence). The CDR3 bases are TGTGCCAGCAGACACACCGGGATCTCCTACAATGAGCAGTTCTTC. Its translation: CASRHTGISYNEQFF.

This clone was seen once. In nucleotides, the CDR3 is TGTGCCAGCAGCCAGATCAGCGGGGGGGCGGGCAATGAGCAGTTCTTC. Encoded protein: CASSQISGGAGNEQFF. The V gene is TRBV4-2, the J gene TRBJ2-1, with 10 bases identical to TRBD2. The CDR3 runs to 16 residues. The V gene end was trimmed by 3 bases and the J gene end by 6 bases; junction bases not matched to a gene: 8. Germline V CDR1 and CDR2: LGHNA, YNFKEQ.

The chain links TRBV5-4 to TRBJ2-3, with TRBD2 identical over 9 bases. The ends lost 4 bases at V and 4 bases at J; junction bases unmatched: 16. The CDR3 loop spans 18 amino acids. The germline V gene has CDR1 SGHNT and CDR2 YYREEE (reference sequence). The CDR3: CASSPRVGSGRGPDTQYF. The CDR3 bases are TGTGCCAGCAGCCCCCGCGTTGGTAGCGGGAGAGGTCCAGATACGCAGTATTTT.

This chain links TRBV6-5 with TRBJ1-2; 8 bases match TRBD1. V shed 5 bases and J 8 bases; nucleotides not matched to a gene: 13. Germline assignment: CDR1 MNHEY and CDR2 SVGAGI. The CDR3 length is 15 residues. CDR3 bases: TGTGCCAGCAGTACTCCGGGACAGGTCTTTGGAGGCTACACCTTC. It is translated as CASSTPGQVFGGYTF.

The J gene is TRBJ2-5, the V gene TRBV5-4, with TRBD2 as a possible D gene (6 bases). Trimming stripped 4 bases from V and 1 base from J, with 11 bases between. From germline, CDR1 is SGHNT and CDR2 YYREEE (reference sequence). The CDR3 consists of 14 residues. CDR3: CASSLSGVQETQYF. In DNA, the CDR3 is TGTGCCAGCAGCCTTAGCGGAGTCCAAGAGACCCAGTACTTC.

This chain links TRBV6-5 with TRBJ1-6, with 7 nucleotides matching TRBD1. Trimming removed 2 bases from V and 10 bases from J; junction bases left unmatched: 2. Germline values: CDR1 MNHEY, CDR2 SVGAGI. CDR3 length equals 13 residues. The CDR3 sequence: CASSYEGQSPLHF. The CDR3 DNA follows: TGTGCCAGCAGTTACGAGGGACAGTCACCCCTCCACTTT.

V gene TRBV13 combines with J gene TRBJ2-7; possible D gene TRBD2, 6 bases. Germline V gene data show CDR1 as PRHDT and CDR2 as FYEKMQ (reference sequence). This CDR3 comprises 21 residues. The V end lost 5 bases, the J end lost 3 bases, and 35 bases lay between the germline ends. The DNA of the CDR3 is TGTGCCAGCAGCCCACCACCCTTGGGAGTTGAGGTGGGCGGGGTGGACTACGAGCAGTACTTC. Amino acids: CASSPPPLGVEVGGVDYEQYF.